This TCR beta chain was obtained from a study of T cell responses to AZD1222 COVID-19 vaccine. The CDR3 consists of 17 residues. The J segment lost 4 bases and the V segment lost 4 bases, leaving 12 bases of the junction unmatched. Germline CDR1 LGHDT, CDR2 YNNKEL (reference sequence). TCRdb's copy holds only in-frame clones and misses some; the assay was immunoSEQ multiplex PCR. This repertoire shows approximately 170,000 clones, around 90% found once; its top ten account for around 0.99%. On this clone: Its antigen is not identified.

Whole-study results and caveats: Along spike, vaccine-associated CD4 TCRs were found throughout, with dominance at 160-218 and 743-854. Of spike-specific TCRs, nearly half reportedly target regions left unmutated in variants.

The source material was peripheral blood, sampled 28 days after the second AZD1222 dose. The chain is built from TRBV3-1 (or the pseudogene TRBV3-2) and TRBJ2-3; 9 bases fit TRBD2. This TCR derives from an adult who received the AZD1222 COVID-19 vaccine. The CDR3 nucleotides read TGTGCCAGCAGCCGAGGCGGGGGGGCTTCGAGGGCAGATACGCAGTATTTT. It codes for CASSRGGGASRADTQYF.